Included here is one TCR beta chain sequence, with context. Other DNA variants within this sample encode the same CDR3. The data stem from a study of blood T cell repertoires in COVID-19. Study summary: Acute and convalescent COVID-19 specimens originated in the United States, Italy and Spain.

V was trimmed by 3 bases and J by 1 base, leaving 7 bases between them. CDR3 size: 15 residues. The germline CDR1 and CDR2 sequences are KGHSH and LQKENI. Under the authors' procedure: Amplification of reference gene primers was used by the study to estimate nucleated cell counts. Produced via immunoSEQ multiplex PCR; TCRdb's table is partial and in-frame only. V and J calls and clone size come straight from that table; D and trimming were deduced from the DNA. The sample has around 280,000 clones, around nine tenths seen once; the top ten hold over 9%. Material for sequencing was peripheral blood. The chain employs TRBV18 and TRBJ2-6; D possibly corresponds to TRBD2 (6 bases). The source of this sequence is a woman aged 25 to 45 with COVID-19, enrolled during active disease. The CDR3 protein is CASSPGGSGANVLTF. The DNA for the CDR3 is TGTGCCAGCTCACCGGGGGGATCTGGGGCCAACGTCCTGACTTTC.